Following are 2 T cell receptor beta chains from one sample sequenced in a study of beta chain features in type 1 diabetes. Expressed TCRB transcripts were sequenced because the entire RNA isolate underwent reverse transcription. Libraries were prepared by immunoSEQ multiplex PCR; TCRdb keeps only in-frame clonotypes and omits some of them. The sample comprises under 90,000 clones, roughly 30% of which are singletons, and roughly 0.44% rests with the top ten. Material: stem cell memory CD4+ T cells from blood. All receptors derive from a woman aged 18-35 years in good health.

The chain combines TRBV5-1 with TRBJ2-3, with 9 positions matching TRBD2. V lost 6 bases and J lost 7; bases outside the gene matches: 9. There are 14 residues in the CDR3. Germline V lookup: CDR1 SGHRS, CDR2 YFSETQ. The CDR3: CASTFAGGPNTQYF. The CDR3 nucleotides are TGCGCCAGCACCTTCGCGGGGGGGCCAAATACGCAGTATTTT.

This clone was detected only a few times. DNA for the CDR3: TGTGCCAGCAGGGCAGGGACTGAAGCTTTCTTT. Translating gives CASRAGTEAFF. The chain couples TRBV7-9 to TRBJ1-1, with D perhaps TRBD1 (5 bases). Germline V gene data show CDR1 as SEHNR and CDR2 as FQNEAQ (reference sequence). This CDR3 contains 11 residues. V lost 6 bases and J lost 5, with 7 bases in between.